The 23 T cell receptor beta chains listed next were all sequenced from one sample in a study of cytomegalovirus exposure and HLA in healthy donors. The PCR had 60 Vbeta and 13 Jbeta primers. Generated by immunoSEQ multiplex PCR, the TCRdb table keeps only in-frame clones and is missing some. The clone table shows 150,000 to 200,000 clones, with the ten largest holding 1.3%. Sequenced: PBMCs. The origin of the receptors is a woman in her sixties or seventies in good health and CMV-seronegative.

The V gene is TRBV7-2, the J gene TRBJ1-1; a possible D gene is TRBD1 (6 bases). V lost 2 bases to trimming and J lost 7 bases, with 14 bases between them. CDR3 length: 14 amino acids. Germline loops: CDR1 SGHTA, CDR2 FQGNSA. The CDR3 loop is CASSLQTQGVEAFF. CDR3 DNA: TGTGCCAGCAGCTTACAAACACAGGGCGTTGAAGCTTTCTTT.

The V gene is TRBV13, the J gene TRBJ1-1; 8 bases agree with TRBD1. After removal of 5 bases from V and 0 bases from J, the junction contained 5 bases not matched to a gene. The CDR3 extends over 15 amino acids. Germline CDR1 PRHDT, CDR2 FYEKMQ (reference sequence). The CDR3 reads CASSPTTGVNTEAFF. The CDR3 nucleotides are TGTGCCAGCAGCCCAACGACAGGGGTGAACACTGAAGCTTTCTTT. Full variable domain (missing parts from reference TRBV13 and TRBJ1-1): AAGVIQSPRHLIKEKRETATLKCYPIPRHDTVYWYQQGPGQDPQFLISFYEKMQSDKGSIPDRFSAQQFSDYHSELNMSSLELGDSALYFCASSPTTGVNTEAFFGQGTRLTVV.

The rearrangement joins TRBV7-3 to TRBJ1-1; no clear D gene. This CDR3 is 13 amino acids long. Trimming stripped 3 bases from V and 8 bases from J, with 13 bases between. Germline V gives CDR1 SGHTA, CDR2 FQGTGA. The CDR3 nucleotides read TGTGCCAGCAGCTTCCGGGAGCAAGGGGAAGCTTTCTTT. It codes for CASSFREQGEAFF.

V usage is TRBV27 and J usage is TRBJ1-5; the D gene is possibly TRBD1 (5 bases). Germline V gene lookup returns CDR1 MNHEY and CDR2 SMNVEV (reference sequence). CDR3 length: 16 amino acids. Trimming cost V 6 bases and J 5 bases, with 20 bases left between them. CDR3: CASRAVGASAHQPQHF. The CDR3 DNA reads TGTGCCAGCAGAGCCGTTGGGGCGTCCGCACATCAGCCCCAGCATTTT.

J is TRBJ2-3 and V is TRBV25-1; 7 bases are a match to TRBD2. CDR1 and CDR2 from the germline V gene are MGHDK and SYGVNS. V dropped 1 base and J dropped 2; count of bases not matched to a gene: 6. This CDR3 has 16 residues. In DNA form, the CDR3 reads TGTGCCAGCAGTGAATGGCCTAGCGGATACACAGATACGCAGTATTTT. This gives the protein CASSEWPSGYTDTQYF.

This chain uses TRBV7-2 with TRBJ2-2; TRBD1 might be the D (6 bases). Per the germline V gene, CDR1 is SGHTA and CDR2 is FQGNSA. V lost 1 base and J lost 4, with 13 bases in between. This CDR3 region has 16 residues. As DNA, the CDR3 is TGTGCCAGCAGCTTAGTTTCCCCGACAGGCACCGGGGAGCTGTTTTTT. It translates to CASSLVSPTGTGELFF.

V usage is TRBV11-2 and J usage is TRBJ1-1, with a weak D call TRBD1 (5 bases). Trimming cost V 1 base and J 1 base, with 13 bases left between them. CDR1 and CDR2 from the germline V gene are SGHAT and FQNNGV. The CDR3 runs 16 residues. The CDR3 DNA follows: TGTGCCAGCAGCTTAGTTCAGCGACAGCCGAACACTGAAGCTTTCTTT. This codes for CASSLVQRQPNTEAFF.

The chain uses TRBV18 and TRBJ1-1; 9 positions agree with TRBD1. The V gene end was trimmed by 5 bases and the J gene end by 11 bases; junction bases not matched to a gene: 9. There are 13 residues in the CDR3. Germline lookup yields CDR1 KGHSH and CDR2 LQKENI. DNA of the CDR3: TGTGCCAGCTCATTAGGACAGGGGATGGTGGCTTTCTTT. Its protein product is CASSLGQGMVAFF.

The chain employs TRBV7-2 and TRBJ1-1; tentatively, D is TRBD1 (6 bases). V lost 5 bases and J 1 base, leaving 17 bases between the germline ends. The CDR3 runs 16 residues. Germline V CDR1 and CDR2: SGHTA, FQGNSA. The CDR3 DNA is TGTGCCAGCAGCGAGCGACAGGCTTTGGGGAACACTGAAGCTTTCTTT. It translates to CASSERQALGNTEAFF.

The chain uses TRBV9 and TRBJ1-1, with D possibly being TRBD1 (5 bases). The V gene lost 0 bases and the J gene lost 6 bases, with 12 bases spanning the gap. The CDR3 length is 14 residues. Germline V lookup: CDR1 SGDLS, CDR2 YYNGEE. Here the CDR3 reads CASSVDRPGAEAFF. The CDR3 DNA sequence: TGTGCCAGCAGCGTAGACCGGCCGGGGGCTGAAGCTTTCTTT.

The chain is built from TRBV5-4 and TRBJ2-1; no clear D gene. There are 13 residues in the CDR3. CDR1 and CDR2 from the germline V gene are SGHNT and YYREEE (reference sequence). With 2 bases removed from V and 1 base from J, the gap between germline ends came to 4 bases. CDR3 nucleotide sequence: TGTGCCAGCAGCTTCAGGTCCTACAATGAGCAGTTCTTC. This sequence encodes CASSFRSYNEQFF.

The chain combines TRBV5-6 with TRBJ1-4; D is ambiguous. V lost 3 bases to trimming and J lost 8 bases, with 11 bases between them. CDR1 is SGHDT, CDR2 YYEEEE, per germline. This CDR3 is 13 amino acids long. CDR3 sequence (DNA): TGTGCCAGCAGCTCAGGCGCGGGGGAAAAACTGTTTTTT. Translating gives CASSSGAGEKLFF.

This chain links TRBV4-3 with TRBJ1-5; D perhaps matches TRBD1 (6 bases). The germline V gene encodes CDR1 LGHNA and CDR2 YSLEER. The CDR3 consists of 15 residues. Trimming shortened V by 3 bases and J by 3 bases, and 12 bases separated the two germline ends. DNA for the CDR3: TGCGCCAGCAGCCATTCTTACAGGGACAATCAGCCCCAGCATTTT. The encoded protein is CASSHSYRDNQPQHF.

V gene TRBV6-5 combines with J gene TRBJ1-2, with 8 bases matching TRBD1. CDR1 is MNHEY, CDR2 SVGAGI, per germline. CDR3 length: 16 residues. J gave up 7 bases and V 2 bases, and 12 bases lay outside the gene matches. The chain's CDR3 is CASSYGQGEVGGGYTF. Written as DNA, the CDR3 is TGTGCCAGCAGTTACGGACAGGGTGAGGTGGGAGGTGGCTACACCTTC.

This rearrangement joins TRBV27 to TRBJ1-1; TRBD1 agrees at 7 bases. Germline V gene data show CDR1 as MNHEY and CDR2 as SMNVEV (reference sequence). V lost 4 bases and J lost 2; bases outside the gene matches: 4. This CDR3 spans 14 amino acids. The CDR3 is CASSWAGGNTEAFF. The CDR3 DNA is TGTGCCAGCAGTTGGGCAGGGGGAAACACTGAAGCTTTCTTT.

This chain connects TRBV6-5 to TRBJ2-5, with 7 bases lining up with TRBD2. V lost 2 bases, J lost 0 bases, and 0 bases stayed unmatched. This CDR3 has 14 amino acids. Germline CDR1 reads MNHEY; CDR2 reads SVGAGI. The CDR3 coding sequence is TGTGCCAGCAGTTACGGGGGGGACCAAGAGACCCAGTACTTC. Amino acids: CASSYGGDQETQYF.

In DNA, the CDR3 is TGTGCCAGCAGTGAGAGAGTAGTGAGCACTGAAGCTTTCTTT. Translating gives CASSERVVSTEAFF. V is TRBV6-1 and J is TRBJ1-1; D gene uncertain. This CDR3 contains 14 residues. V was trimmed by 3 bases and J by 4 bases, leaving 12 bases between them. The germline V gene has CDR1 MNHNS and CDR2 SASEGT.

This chain joins TRBV6-5 and TRBJ2-7; tentative D call: TRBD1 (6 bases). Trimming stripped 6 bases from V and 6 bases from J, with 21 bases between. The CDR3 length is 15 residues. Germline V lookup: CDR1 MNHEY, CDR2 SVGAGI. CDR3: CASRRGWDTRSEQYF. DNA of the CDR3: TGTGCCAGCAGGAGAGGATGGGACACACGGTCCGAGCAGTACTTC.

This chain uses TRBV2 with TRBJ1-1; D call uncertain. V lost 4 bases and J lost 2, with 20 bases in between. The germline gives CDR1 SNHLY, CDR2 FYNNEI. The CDR3 is made up of 17 amino acids. CDR3 nucleotide sequence: TGTGCCAGCAGTGTAATGAGTAACAGAAATTTTAACACTGAAGCTTTCTTT. This gives the protein CASSVMSNRNFNTEAFF. Filled out from reference TRBV2 and TRBJ1-1, the complete variable domain reads EPEVTQTPSHQVTQMGQEVILRCVPISNHLYFYWYRQILGQKVEFLVSFYNNEISEKSEIFDDQFSVERPDGSNFTLKIRSTKLEDSAMYFCASSVMSNRNFNTEAFFGQGTRLTVV.

The chain employs TRBV7-2 and TRBJ2-5; possible D gene TRBD2, 5 bases. The ends were cut back, 5 bases at V and 3 bases at J, with 13 bases in the middle. This CDR3 is 14 amino acids long. Germline loops: CDR1 SGHTA, CDR2 FQGNSA. CDR3 protein: CASSLGVTEETQYF. The CDR3 DNA reads TGTGCCAGCAGCCTCGGGGTTACAGAAGAGACCCAGTACTTC.

The chain combines TRBV30 with TRBJ1-5, with D unresolved. V was cut by 4 bases and J by 2 bases, with 15 bases left in between. In germline, CDR1 is GTSNPN, CDR2 SVGIG (reference sequence). The CDR3 length is 15 residues. The CDR3 sequence is CAWNSGGQGNQPQHF. CDR3 bases: TGTGCCTGGAACTCCGGAGGGCAGGGCAATCAGCCCCAGCATTTT.

The rearrangement uses TRBV6-1 and TRBJ1-2; D is possibly TRBD1 (6 bases). The V and J ends lost 4 bases and 2 bases respectively, with 14 bases between them. Per the germline V gene, CDR1 is MNHNS and CDR2 is SASEGT. The CDR3 totals 15 residues. CDR3 nucleotide sequence: TGTGCCAGCAGTGTAGAACAGGGAATCAACTATGGCTACACCTTC. The encoded protein is CASSVEQGINYGYTF.

This rearrangement joins TRBV19 to TRBJ1-5; no definite D call. The CDR3 is made up of 14 amino acids. Germline V gives CDR1 LNHDA, CDR2 SQIVND (reference sequence). The V end lost 1 base, the J end lost 3 bases, and 7 bases lay between the germline ends. The CDR3 reads CASSIVAVNQPQHF. CDR3 coding DNA: TGTGCCAGTAGTATAGTGGCGGTCAATCAGCCCCAGCATTTT.